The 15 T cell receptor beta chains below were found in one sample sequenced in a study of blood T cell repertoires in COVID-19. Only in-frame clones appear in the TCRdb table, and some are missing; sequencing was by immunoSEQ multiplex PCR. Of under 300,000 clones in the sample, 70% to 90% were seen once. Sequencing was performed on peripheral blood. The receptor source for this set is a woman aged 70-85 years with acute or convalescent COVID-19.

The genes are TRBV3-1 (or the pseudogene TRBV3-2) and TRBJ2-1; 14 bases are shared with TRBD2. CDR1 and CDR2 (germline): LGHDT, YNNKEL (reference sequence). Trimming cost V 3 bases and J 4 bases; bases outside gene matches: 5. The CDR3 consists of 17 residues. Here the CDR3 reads CASSHRTSGGTYNEQFF. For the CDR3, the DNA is TGTGCCAGCAGCCACAGGACTAGCGGGGGGACGTACAATGAGCAGTTCTTC.

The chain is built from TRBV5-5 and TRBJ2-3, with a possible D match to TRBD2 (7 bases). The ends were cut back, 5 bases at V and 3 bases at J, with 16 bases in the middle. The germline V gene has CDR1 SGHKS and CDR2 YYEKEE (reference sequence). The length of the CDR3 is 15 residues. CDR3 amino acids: CASSSRRGATDTQYF. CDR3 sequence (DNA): TGTGCCAGCAGTTCCCGCCGGGGGGCGACAGATACGCAGTATTTT.

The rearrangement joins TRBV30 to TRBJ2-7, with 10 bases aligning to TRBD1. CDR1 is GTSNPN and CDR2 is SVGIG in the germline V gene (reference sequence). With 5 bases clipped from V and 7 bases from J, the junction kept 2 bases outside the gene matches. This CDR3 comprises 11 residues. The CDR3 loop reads CAWGTGEEQYF. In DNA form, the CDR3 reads TGTGCCTGGGGGACAGGGGAAGAGCAGTACTTC. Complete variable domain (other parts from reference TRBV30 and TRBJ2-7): SQTIHQWPATLVQPVGSPLSLECTVEGTSNPNLYWYRQAAGRGLQLLFYSVGIGQISSEVPQNLSASRPQDRQFILSSKKLLLSDSGFYLCAWGTGEEQYFGPGTRLTVT.

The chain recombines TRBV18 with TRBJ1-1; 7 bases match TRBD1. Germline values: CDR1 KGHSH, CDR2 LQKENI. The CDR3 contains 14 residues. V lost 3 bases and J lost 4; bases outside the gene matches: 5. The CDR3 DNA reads TGTGCCAGCTCACCCCGGGACAGAATCACTGAAGCTTTCTTT. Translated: CASSPRDRITEAFF. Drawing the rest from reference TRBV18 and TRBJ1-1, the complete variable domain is NAGVMQNPRHLVRRRGQEARLRCSPMKGHSHVYWYRQLPEEGLKFMVYLQKENIIDESGMPKERFSAEFPKEGPSILRIQQVVRGDSAAYFCASSPRDRITEAFFGQGTRLTVV.

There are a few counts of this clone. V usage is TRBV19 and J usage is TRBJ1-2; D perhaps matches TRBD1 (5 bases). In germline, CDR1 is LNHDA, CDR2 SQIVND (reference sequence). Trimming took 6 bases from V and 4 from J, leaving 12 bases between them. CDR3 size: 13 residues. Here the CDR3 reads CASSPRGTYGYTF. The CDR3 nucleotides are TGTGCCAGTAGCCCCCGGGGGACCTATGGCTACACCTTC.

This CDR3 reads CASSKEETGRTQYF. CDR3 bases: TGTGCCAGTAGTAAAGAGGAGACAGGGCGGACCCAGTACTTC. The gene calls are TRBV19 and TRBJ2-5; 7 bases map to TRBD1. The CDR3 extends over 14 amino acids. The germline V gene has CDR1 LNHDA and CDR2 SQIVND (reference sequence). Trimming took 4 bases from V and 7 from J; bases not matched to a gene: 9.

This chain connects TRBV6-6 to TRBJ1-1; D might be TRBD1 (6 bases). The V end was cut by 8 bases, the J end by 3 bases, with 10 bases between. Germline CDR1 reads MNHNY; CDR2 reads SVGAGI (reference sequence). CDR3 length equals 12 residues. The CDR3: CASLGQYTEAFF. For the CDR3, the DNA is TGTGCCAGCCTCGGACAGTACACTGAAGCTTTCTTT.

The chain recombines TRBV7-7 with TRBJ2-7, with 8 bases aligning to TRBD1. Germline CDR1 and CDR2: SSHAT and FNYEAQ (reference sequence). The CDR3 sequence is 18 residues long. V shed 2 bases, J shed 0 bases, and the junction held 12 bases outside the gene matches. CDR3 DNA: TGTGCCAGCAGCTTACTCCAGGGCAACAGGGGGAGCTCCTACGAGCAGTACTTC. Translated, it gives CASSLLQGNRGSSYEQYF.

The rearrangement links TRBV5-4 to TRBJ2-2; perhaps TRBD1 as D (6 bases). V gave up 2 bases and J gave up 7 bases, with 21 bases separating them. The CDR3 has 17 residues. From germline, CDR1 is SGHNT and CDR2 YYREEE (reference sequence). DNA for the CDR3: TGTGCCAGCAGCTTCTCTATCCCAATACAGGGTCACGGGGAGCTGTTTTTT. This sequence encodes CASSFSIPIQGHGELFF.

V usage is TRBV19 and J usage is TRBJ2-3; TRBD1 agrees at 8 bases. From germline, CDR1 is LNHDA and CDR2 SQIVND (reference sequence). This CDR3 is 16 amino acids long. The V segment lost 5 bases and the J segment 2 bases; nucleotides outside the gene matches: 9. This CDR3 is CASSLLTGAFTDTQYF. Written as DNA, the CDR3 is TGTGCCAGTAGTTTGCTGACAGGGGCATTCACAGATACGCAGTATTTT.

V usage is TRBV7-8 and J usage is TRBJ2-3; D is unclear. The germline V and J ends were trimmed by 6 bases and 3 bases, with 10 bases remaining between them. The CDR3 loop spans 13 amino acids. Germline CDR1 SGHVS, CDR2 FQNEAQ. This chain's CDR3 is CASRFSSTDTQYF. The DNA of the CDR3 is TGTGCCAGCAGGTTTAGCAGTACAGATACGCAGTATTTT.

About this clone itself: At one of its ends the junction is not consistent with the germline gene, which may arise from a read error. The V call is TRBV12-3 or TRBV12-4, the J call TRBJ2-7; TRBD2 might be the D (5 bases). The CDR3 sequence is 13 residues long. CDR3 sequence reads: CASSFGLASSKNF. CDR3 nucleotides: TGTGCCAGCAGTTTTGGGCTAGCCAGTAGTAAGAACTTC.

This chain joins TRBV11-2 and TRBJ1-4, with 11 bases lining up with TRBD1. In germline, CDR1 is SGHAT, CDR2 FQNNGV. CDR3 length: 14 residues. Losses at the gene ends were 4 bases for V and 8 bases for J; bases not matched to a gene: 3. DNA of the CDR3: TGTGCCAGCAGCTCAGGGACAGGGGGGGAAAAACTGTTTTTT. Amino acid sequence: CASSSGTGGEKLFF. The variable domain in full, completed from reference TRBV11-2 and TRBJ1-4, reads EAGVAQSPRYKIIEKRQSVAFWCNPISGHATLYWYQQILGQGPKLLIQFQNNGVVDDSQLPKDRFSAERLKGVDSTLKIQPAKLEDSAVYLCASSSGTGGEKLFFGSGTQLSVL.

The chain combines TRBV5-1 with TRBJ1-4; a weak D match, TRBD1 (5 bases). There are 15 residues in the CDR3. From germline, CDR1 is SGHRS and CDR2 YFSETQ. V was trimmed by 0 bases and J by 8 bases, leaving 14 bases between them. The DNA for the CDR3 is TGCGCCAGCAGCTTGGGCGGAGGGACGTTCGAAAAACTGTTTTTT. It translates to CASSLGGGTFEKLFF.

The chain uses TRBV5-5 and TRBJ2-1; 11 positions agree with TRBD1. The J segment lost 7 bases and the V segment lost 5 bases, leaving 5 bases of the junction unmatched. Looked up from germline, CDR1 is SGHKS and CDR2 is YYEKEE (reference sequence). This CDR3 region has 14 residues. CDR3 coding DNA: TGTGCCAGCAGGTGGGGACAGGGGGAGAATGAGCAGTTCTTC. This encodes CASRWGQGENEQFF.